The 15 T cell receptor beta chains below come from one sample, sequenced in a study of CD8 T cells in Susac syndrome. Reverse transcription of about 0.45 to 1 ug RNA was performed with random hexamers. TCRdb analysed the immunoSEQ multiplex PCR reads with MiXCR anew, one entry per CDR3 protein. The data hold around 71,000 distinct CDR3 sequences, with nearly 96% observed a single time. Sequencing used CD4+ T cells from PBMCs. The receptors derive from a human donor with multiple sclerosis.

The rearrangement joins TRBV29-1 to TRBJ1-1; possible D gene TRBD1, 6 bases. The length of the CDR3 is 14 residues. Trimming removed 6 bases from V and 2 bases from J, with 16 bases in between. Germline CDR1 and CDR2: SQVTM and ANQGSEA. DNA for the CDR3: TGCAGCGTCAATTTGGGGGGCGGAAACACTGAAGCTTTCTTT. This sequence encodes CSVNLGGGNTEAFF.

This chain uses TRBV30 with TRBJ1-2; D not certain. Germline V lookup: CDR1 GTSNPN, CDR2 SVGIG (reference sequence). Trimming took 1 base from V and 5 from J, leaving 8 bases between them. The CDR3 consists of 12 residues. CDR3 bases: TGTGCCTGGAGTGCGACTGGGTATGGCTACACCTTC. It specifies CAWSATGYGYTF. The full variable domain, its missing parts supplied by reference TRBV30 and TRBJ1-2, is SQTIHQWPATLVQPVGSPLSLECTVEGTSNPNLYWYRQAAGRGLQLLFYSVGIGQISSEVPQNLSASRPQDRQFILSSKKLLLSDSGFYLCAWSATGYGYTFGSGTRLTVV.

The chain carries TRBV11-3 and TRBJ2-1; 8 bases agree with TRBD2. The germline gives CDR1 SGHNT, CDR2 YENEEA. The V segment lost 5 bases and the J segment 5 bases; nucleotides outside the gene matches: 2. The CDR3 is 13 residues long. CDR3 DNA sequence: TGTGCCAGCAGCCGTAGCGGGGACAATGAGCAGTTCTTC. Protein: CASSRSGDNEQFF.

The V call is TRBV2, the J call TRBJ2-5; 8 bases map to TRBD2. The CDR3 is 17 residues long. Germline loops: CDR1 SNHLY, CDR2 FYNNEI. Trimming took 2 bases from V and 1 from J; bases not matched to a gene: 9. The CDR3 sequence is CASSERGLAGSQETQYF. CDR3 DNA sequence: TGTGCCAGCAGTGAACGTGGGCTAGCGGGTTCCCAAGAGACCCAGTACTTC.

The chain has TRBV5-1 and TRBJ2-1; 12 nucleotides agree with TRBD2. V was pared by 0 bases and J by 6 bases, with 4 bases of the junction left unmatched. Germline CDR1 is SGHRS and CDR2 is YFSETQ. This CDR3 region has 16 residues. CDR3 protein: CASSLVLAGGINEQFF. CDR3 DNA sequence: TGCGCCAGCAGCTTGGTCCTAGCGGGGGGGATCAATGAGCAGTTCTTC.

The chain carries TRBV25-1 and TRBJ2-5; 8 nucleotides match TRBD2. The germline V gene encodes CDR1 MGHDK and CDR2 SYGVNS. The CDR3 is 20 residues long. The ends lost 3 bases at V and 3 bases at J; junction bases unmatched: 21. CDR3 coding DNA: TGTGCCAGCAGTGACCTCAACCCCCTTTGGGGAGCGGGGGCCGAAGAGACCCAGTACTTC. It translates to CASSDLNPLWGAGAEETQYF.

The CDR3 sequence is CASGPPGQAFYEQYF. For the CDR3, the DNA is TGTGCCAGCGGGCCCCCGGGACAGGCCTTCTACGAGCAGTACTTC. The chain joins TRBV2 to TRBJ2-7, with 8 bases that match TRBD1. CDR3 length: 15 amino acids. CDR1 and CDR2 from the germline V gene are SNHLY and FYNNEI. V dropped 8 bases and J dropped 3; count of bases not matched to a gene: 12.

The chain uses TRBV12-3 or TRBV12-4 and TRBJ1-4; D not resolved. The CDR3 is 15 amino acids. V lost 1 base and J 5 bases, leaving 11 bases between the germline ends. The CDR3 loop reads CASSLGRASNEKLFF. In nucleotides, the CDR3 is TGTGCCAGCAGTTTAGGAAGGGCATCAAATGAAAAACTGTTTTTT.

This rearrangement joins TRBV7-2 to TRBJ2-3; TRBD1 aligns across 8 bases. The CDR3 has 16 amino acids. Germline trimming cut 5 bases from V and 2 bases from J; bases unmatched to any gene: 9. Germline assignment: CDR1 SGHTA and CDR2 FQGNSA. CDR3 in DNA: TGTGCCAGCAGCAGAGAGACAGGGGCCGACACAGATACGCAGTATTTT. It translates to CASSRETGADTDTQYF.

The CDR3: CASSQDGRIGQPQHF. The CDR3 DNA is TGCGCCAGCAGCCAAGATGGTAGGATCGGCCAGCCCCAGCATTTT. This chain joins TRBV4-1 and TRBJ1-5; D remains unclear. CDR1 MGHRA and CDR2 YSYEKL come from the germline V gene. Trimming took off 0 bases at V and 7 bases at J, with 13 bases between the two ends. The CDR3 sequence is 15 residues long.

V gene TRBV2 combines with J gene TRBJ1-4; the match to TRBD1 covers 7 bases. V gave up 6 bases and J gave up 6 bases; unmatched junction bases: 10. This CDR3 region has 15 residues. The germline V gene encodes CDR1 SNHLY and CDR2 FYNNEI. CDR3 DNA: TGTGCCAGCAGGAGACAGGGAGGGCGGCATGAAAAACTGTTTTTT. Translated: CASRRQGGRHEKLFF.

This clonotype was recorded once. V usage is TRBV5-1 and J usage is TRBJ2-5; D is undetermined. The CDR3 sequence is 13 residues long. V lost 5 bases to trimming and J lost 1 base, with 9 bases between them. The germline V gene encodes CDR1 SGHRS and CDR2 YFSETQ. The CDR3 sequence: CASSGQTQETQYF. DNA of the CDR3: TGCGCCAGCAGTGGCCAGACCCAAGAGACCCAGTACTTC.

This chain links TRBV3-1 with TRBJ2-6; no clear D. The germline V gene has CDR1 LGHDT and CDR2 YNNKEL (reference sequence). The V gene lost 1 base and the J gene lost 0 bases, with 4 bases spanning the gap. The CDR3 sequence is 15 residues long. The CDR3, as DNA: TGTGCCAGCAGCCAAGGGGTCTCTGGGGCCAACGTCCTGACTTTC. This translates into CASSQGVSGANVLTF.

CDR3 nucleotide sequence: TGTGCCAGCAGTCTCCGGGACAGCAATCAGCCCCAGCATTTT. Amino acids: CASSLRDSNQPQHF. The J gene is TRBJ1-5, the V gene TRBV12-3 or TRBV12-4, with D perhaps matching TRBD1 (5 bases). V lost 5 bases, J lost 1 base, and 9 bases lay in between. CDR3 size: 14 residues.

The CDR3 sequence is CASMGQTMNTEAFF. DNA of the CDR3: TGTGCCAGTATGGGACAAACCATGAACACTGAAGCTTTCTTT. The chain couples TRBV19 to TRBJ1-1; D might be TRBD1 (6 bases). Germline values: CDR1 LNHDA, CDR2 SQIVND (reference sequence). The CDR3 has 14 residues. Trimming removed 7 bases at V and 0 bases at J, with 12 bases between. The full variable domain, in which reference TRBV19 and TRBJ1-1 provide the parts outside the CDR3, is DGGITQSPKYLFRKEGQNVTLSCEQNLNHDAMYWYRQDPGQGLRLIYYSQIVNDFQKGDIAEGYSVSREKKESFPLTVTSAQKNPTAFYLCASMGQTMNTEAFFGQGTRLTVV.